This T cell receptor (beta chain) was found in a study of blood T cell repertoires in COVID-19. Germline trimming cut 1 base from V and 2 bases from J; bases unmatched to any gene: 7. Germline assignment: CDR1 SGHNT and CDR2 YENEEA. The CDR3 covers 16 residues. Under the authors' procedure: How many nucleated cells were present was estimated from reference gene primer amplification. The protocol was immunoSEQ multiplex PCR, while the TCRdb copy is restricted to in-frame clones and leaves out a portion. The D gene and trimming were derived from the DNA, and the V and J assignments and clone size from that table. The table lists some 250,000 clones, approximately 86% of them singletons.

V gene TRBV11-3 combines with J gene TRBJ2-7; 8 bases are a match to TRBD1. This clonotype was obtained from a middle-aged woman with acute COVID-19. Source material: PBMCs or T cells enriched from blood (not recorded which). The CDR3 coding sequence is TGTGCCAGCAGCTTAGGACGGACAGGGTACCCCTACGAGCAGTACTTC. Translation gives CASSLGRTGYPYEQYF.